The clone carrying this T cell receptor (beta chain) was detected only once. The antigen remains undetermined. This table comes from immunoSEQ multiplex PCR, and its TCRdb copy is limited to in-frame clones, with some not included. This table holds roughly 150,000 clones, around 96% found once. The data are from a study of cytomegalovirus exposure and HLA in healthy donors. The CDR3 contains 15 residues. V lost 3 bases to trimming and J lost 6 bases; unmatched junction nucleotides: 4. CDR1 is SGHNT, CDR2 YENEEA, per germline. The study, taken as a whole, reports: The TCR clusters that emerged in the first cohort tended, a later analysis found, to co-occur in the roughly 110 validation repertoires. Rare TCR sequences dominated, though some public TCRs recurred in many donors.

This clonotype was sampled from a young woman in good health and CMV-seronegative. The V gene is TRBV11-3, the J gene TRBJ2-1; TRBD2 aligns across 11 bases. Sequenced input: PBMCs. The CDR3 protein is CASSFSGGALNEQFF. CDR3 DNA sequence: TGTGCCAGCAGCTTTAGCGGGGGGGCCCTCAATGAGCAGTTCTTC.